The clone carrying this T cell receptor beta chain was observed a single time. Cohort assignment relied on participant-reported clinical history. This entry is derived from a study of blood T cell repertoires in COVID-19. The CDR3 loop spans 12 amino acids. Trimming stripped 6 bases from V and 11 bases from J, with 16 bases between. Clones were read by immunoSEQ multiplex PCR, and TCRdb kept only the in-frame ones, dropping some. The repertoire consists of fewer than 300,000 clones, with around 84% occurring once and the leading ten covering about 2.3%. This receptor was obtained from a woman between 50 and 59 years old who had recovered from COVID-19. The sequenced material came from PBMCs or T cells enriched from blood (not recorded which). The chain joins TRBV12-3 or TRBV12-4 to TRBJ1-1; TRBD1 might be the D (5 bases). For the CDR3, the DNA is TGTGCCAGCAGGCAGGTGGGGGGAGGCGCTTTCTTT. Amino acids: CASRQVGGGAFF.